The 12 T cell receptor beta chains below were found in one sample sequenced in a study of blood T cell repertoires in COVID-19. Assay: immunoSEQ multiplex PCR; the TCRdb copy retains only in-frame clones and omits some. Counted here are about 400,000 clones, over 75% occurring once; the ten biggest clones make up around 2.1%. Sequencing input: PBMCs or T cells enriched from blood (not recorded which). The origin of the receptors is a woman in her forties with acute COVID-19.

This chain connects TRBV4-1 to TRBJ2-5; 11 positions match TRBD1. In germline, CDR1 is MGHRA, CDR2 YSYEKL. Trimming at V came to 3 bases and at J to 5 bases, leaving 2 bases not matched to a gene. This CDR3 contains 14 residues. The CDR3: CASSQGQGVETQYF. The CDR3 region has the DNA TGCGCCAGCAGCCAGGGACAGGGGGTCGAGACCCAGTACTTC.

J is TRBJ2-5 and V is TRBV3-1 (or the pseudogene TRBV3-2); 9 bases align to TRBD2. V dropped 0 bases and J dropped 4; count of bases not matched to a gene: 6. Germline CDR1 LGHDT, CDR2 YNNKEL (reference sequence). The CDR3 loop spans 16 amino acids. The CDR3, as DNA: TGTGCCAGCAGCCAAGAACGCGGGGGGGCCGGAGAGACCCAGTACTTC. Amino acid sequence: CASSQERGGAGETQYF.

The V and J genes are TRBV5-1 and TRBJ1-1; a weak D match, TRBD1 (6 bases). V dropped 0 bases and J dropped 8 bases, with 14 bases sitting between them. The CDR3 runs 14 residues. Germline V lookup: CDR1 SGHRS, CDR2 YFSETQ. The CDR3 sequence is CASSLARWTDEAFF. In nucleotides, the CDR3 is TGCGCCAGCAGCTTGGCTCGGTGGACAGACGAAGCTTTCTTT.

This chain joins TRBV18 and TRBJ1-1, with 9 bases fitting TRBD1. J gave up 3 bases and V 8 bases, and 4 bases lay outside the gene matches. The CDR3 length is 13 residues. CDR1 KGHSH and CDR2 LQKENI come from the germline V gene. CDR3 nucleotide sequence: TGTGCCAGCGGACAGGGGAGGGACACTGAAGCTTTCTTT. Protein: CASGQGRDTEAFF.

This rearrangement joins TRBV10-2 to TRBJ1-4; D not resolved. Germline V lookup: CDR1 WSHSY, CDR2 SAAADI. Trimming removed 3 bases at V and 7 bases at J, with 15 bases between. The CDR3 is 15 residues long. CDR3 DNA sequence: TGCGCCAGCAGTGAACAGACAATGATAGGTGAAAAACTGTTTTTT. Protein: CASSEQTMIGEKLFF.

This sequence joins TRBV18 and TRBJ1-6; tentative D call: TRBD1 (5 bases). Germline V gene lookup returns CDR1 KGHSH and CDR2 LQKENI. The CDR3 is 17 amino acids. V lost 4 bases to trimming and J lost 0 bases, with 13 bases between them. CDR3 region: CASSQGLHYSYNSPLHF. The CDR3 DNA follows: TGTGCCAGCTCACAGGGACTCCATTACTCCTATAATTCACCCCTCCACTTT.

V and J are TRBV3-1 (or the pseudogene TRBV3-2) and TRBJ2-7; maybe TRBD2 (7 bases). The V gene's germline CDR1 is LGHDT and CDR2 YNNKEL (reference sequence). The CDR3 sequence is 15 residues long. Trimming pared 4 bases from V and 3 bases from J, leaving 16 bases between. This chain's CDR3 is CASSREGGELYEQYF. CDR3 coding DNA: TGTGCCAGCAGCCGAGAAGGGGGGGAACTCTACGAGCAGTACTTC.

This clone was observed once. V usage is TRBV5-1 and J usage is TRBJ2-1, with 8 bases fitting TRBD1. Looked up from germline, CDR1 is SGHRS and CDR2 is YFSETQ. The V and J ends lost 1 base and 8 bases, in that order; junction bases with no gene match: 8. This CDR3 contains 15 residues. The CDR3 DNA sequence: TGCGCCAGCAGCTTGTACTCGGGGACAGGCTATGAGCAGTTCTTC. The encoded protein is CASSLYSGTGYEQFF. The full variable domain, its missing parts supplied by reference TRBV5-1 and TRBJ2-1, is KAGVTQTPRYLIKTRGQQVTLSCSPISGHRSVSWYQQTPGQGLQFLFEYFSETQRNKGNFPGRFSGRQFSNSRSEMNVSTLELGDSALYLCASSLYSGTGYEQFFGPGTRLTVL.

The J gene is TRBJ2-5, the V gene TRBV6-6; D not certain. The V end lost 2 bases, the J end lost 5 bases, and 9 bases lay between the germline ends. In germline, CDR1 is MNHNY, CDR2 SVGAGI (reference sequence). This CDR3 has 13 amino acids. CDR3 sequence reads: CASSYVGWETQYF. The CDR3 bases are TGTGCCAGCAGTTACGTTGGCTGGGAGACCCAGTACTTC.

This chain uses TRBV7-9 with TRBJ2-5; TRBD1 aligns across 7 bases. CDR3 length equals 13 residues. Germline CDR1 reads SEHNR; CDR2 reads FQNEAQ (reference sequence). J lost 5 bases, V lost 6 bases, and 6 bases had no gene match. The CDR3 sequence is CASRPTGIETQYF. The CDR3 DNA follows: TGTGCCAGCAGACCGACAGGGATTGAGACCCAGTACTTC.

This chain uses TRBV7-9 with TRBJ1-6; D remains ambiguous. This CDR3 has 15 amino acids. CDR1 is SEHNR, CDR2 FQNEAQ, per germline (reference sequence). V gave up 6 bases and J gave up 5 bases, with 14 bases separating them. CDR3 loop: CASSSHGGDNSPLHF. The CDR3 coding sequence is TGTGCCAGCAGTTCCCACGGTGGAGATAATTCACCCCTCCACTTT.

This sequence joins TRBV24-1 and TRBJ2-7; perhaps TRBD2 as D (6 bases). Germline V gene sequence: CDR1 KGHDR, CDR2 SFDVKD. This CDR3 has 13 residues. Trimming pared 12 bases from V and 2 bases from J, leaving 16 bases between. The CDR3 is CAVAEGQTYEQYF. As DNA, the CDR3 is TGTGCCGTAGCGGAGGGTCAAACCTACGAGCAGTACTTC.